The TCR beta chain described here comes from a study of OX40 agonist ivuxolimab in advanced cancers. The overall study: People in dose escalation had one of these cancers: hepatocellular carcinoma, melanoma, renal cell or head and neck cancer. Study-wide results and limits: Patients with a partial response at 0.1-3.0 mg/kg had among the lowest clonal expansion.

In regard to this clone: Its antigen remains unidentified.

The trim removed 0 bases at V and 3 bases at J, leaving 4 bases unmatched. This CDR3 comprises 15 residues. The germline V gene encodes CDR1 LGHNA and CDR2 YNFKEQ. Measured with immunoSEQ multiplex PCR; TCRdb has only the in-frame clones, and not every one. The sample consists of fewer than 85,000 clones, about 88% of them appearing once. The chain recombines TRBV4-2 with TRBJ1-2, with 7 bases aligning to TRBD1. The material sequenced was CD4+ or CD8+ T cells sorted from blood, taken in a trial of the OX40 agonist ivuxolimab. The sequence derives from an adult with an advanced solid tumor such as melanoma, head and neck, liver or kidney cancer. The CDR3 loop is CASSQDRQGDYGYTF. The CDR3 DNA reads TGTGCCAGCAGCCAAGATCGGCAGGGGGACTATGGCTACACCTTC.